This TCR beta chain originates from a study of spatial heterogeneity in lung cancer (dated by TCRdb to between 2018 and 2021). Describing the broader study: Beta-chain transcripts were consistently detected in greater numbers than alpha-chain transcripts, which likely reflected higher beta-chain transcript abundance. In tumor regions, TCR transcript counts showed a strong correlation with a T cell transcriptional module score derived from matched bulk RNA-seq. In the raw uncorrected reads, each unique combination of TCR and UMI appeared on average more than ten times. In non-small cell lung cancer, the study made a quantitative comparison of TCR alpha and beta repertoires among multiple tumor regions, matched nontumor lung and blood. Nonsynonymous mutation counts, determined by whole-exome sequencing of tumor tissue, were related to features of the TCR repertoire. At surgery, over 200 tumor regions, roughly 62 matched nontumor lung samples and 50 to 60 PBMC samples were TCR-sequenced for both alpha and beta chains.

Receptor libraries were prepared by 5' RACE. The reads were generated on a NextSeq 500. The TCR library protocol attached a unique molecular identifier to each TCR cDNA molecule to allow correction of PCR and sequencing errors. In the source study's methods: TCR identification, UMI-based error correction and CDR3 extraction were all carried out with Decombinator tools. Expanded TCRs were defined as those above a frequency of 2 per 1,000, corresponding to the top 1% of the tumor frequency distribution. Expanded tumor TCRs statistically deemed absent (corrected P<0.05) from at least one tumor region were classed as regional, and all other expanded tumor TCRs were classed as ubiquitous. Renyi diversity was computed with the R vegan package after each repertoire had been subsampled 100 times to 5,000 TCRs. CDR3 similarity networks were constructed using string-kernel similarity of amino acid triplets, with links drawn between CDR3s whose pairwise similarity was above 0.82. TCRdb reran the public reads through fastp at Q25 and MiXCR, keeping productive beta chains. Rows with a matching CDR3 protein are joined into one entry that keeps the most common DNA and genes. In this record, the V and J calls reflect TCRdb's handling and not the investigators' own analysis. The sample profile shows approximately 9,500 distinct CDR3 sequences; roughly 8% of them were found once. The leading ten clones occupy approximately 19% of the sample.

The study at large found these results: Counts of ubiquitous and regional expanded TCRs were found to correlate with counts of ubiquitous and regional nonsynonymous mutations, respectively. Confirming at a functional level the hypothesis that regional TCRs recognize regional mutations was considered to require additional single-cell paired TCR alpha and beta sequencing. TCR-seq coverage of tumor T cells was estimated at only around 7% for alpha chains and 12% to 15% for beta chains. A correlation was observed between the number of expanded intratumoral alpha and beta TCRs and the tumor nonsynonymous mutation count.

The sample's time point label, decoded: sample taken at primary tumor resection. The donors were some 76 patients from the lung TRACERx cohort who had early-stage, untreated non-small cell lung cancer. Without any cell sorting, TCR sequencing was performed on whole RNA extracted either from tumor and nontumor lung tissue or from cryopreserved PBMC samples. Only patients with enough RNA available from two or more tumor regions were chosen for TCR sequencing. A lung pathologist reviewed the tumor and adjacent nontumor lung specimens before the specimens were selected. The junction shows trimming of 3 bases on V and 5 bases on J, plus 16 bases between the germline ends. In the germline V gene, CDR1 corresponds to MGHRA and CDR2 to YSYEKL. There are 15 amino acids in the CDR3, from cysteine to phenylalanine inclusive. The sequence is cut down to CDR3 DNA, 45 bases in frame from base 1. This clonotype was recorded at least ten times. The antigen this receptor binds is unknown. One base away there is no much larger clone; base qualities are not given.

The source material was lung tumor tissue, sampled at surgery. In this chain, TRBV4-1 is recombined with TRBJ2-5; the D gene could be either TRBD1 or TRBD2, each agreeing at 6 bases. This receptor was identified in a male donor with early-stage non-small cell lung cancer. The CDR3 corresponds to CASSQAGHRSETQYF. The sequenced DNA is TGCGCCAGCAGCCAGGCGGGACATAGATCGGAGACCCAGTACTTC.